This T cell receptor (beta chain) was captured in a study of radiation and T cells in renal cell carcinoma. Profiled with immunoSEQ multiplex PCR; TCRdb holds only in-frame clones, not every one. The sample lists around 140,000 clones; 70% to 90% were seen once. The germline V gene encodes CDR1 MDHEN and CDR2 SYDVKM. This CDR3 is 14 amino acids long. V was pared by 5 bases and J by 6 bases, with 6 bases of the junction left unmatched. Time point reported: baseline pretreatment blood. Treatment defined: 15 Gy SBRT to primary tumor, nephrectomy 4 weeks later. The TCR was taken from a woman aged 50 to 60 with renal cell carcinoma. This chain links TRBV28 with TRBJ1-3; 8 bases align to TRBD1. The sequencing here drew on blood, taken from a patient whose treatment included radiotherapy and nephrectomy. The CDR3 loop reads CASSVTGGTNTIYF. The CDR3 DNA sequence: TGTGCCAGCAGTGTCACAGGGGGAACAAACACCATATATTTT.